The rows below give T cell receptor beta chains drawn from one sample of a study of T cell responses to AZD1222 COVID-19 vaccine. TCRdb's table, derived via immunoSEQ multiplex PCR, lists solely in-frame clones and lacks some. The table shows about 120,000 clones, with approximately 88% occurring only once. Sequenced material: peripheral blood, taken on day 0 of AZD1222 vaccination. These receptors came from an adult in good health. Each CDR3 is given with its conserved first and last residue. A D gene is named only where the DNA matches it firmly. Expanded clones are given a class, and other clones once, few, many or no size at all.

j_call | d_call | clone_size | cdr3_length | v_call | cdr3_aa | cdr3_nt
TRBJ2-5 | - | - | 16 | TRBV18 | CASSPGGIGPQETQYF | TGTGCCAGCTCACCAGGGGGGATCGGGCCCCAAGAGACCCAGTACTTC
TRBJ1-5 | TRBD1 | - | 13 | TRBV19 | CASSTRDRRAQHF | TGTGCCAGTAGTACTAGGGACAGACGCGCCCAGCATTTT
TRBJ1-3 | - | - | 15 | TRBV3-1/TRBV3-2 | CASSPRSSPGNTIYF | TGTGCCAGCAGCCCACGGTCGAGCCCTGGAAACACCATATATTTT
TRBJ2-6 | - | - | 16 | TRBV5-1 | CASSPPHSSGANVLTF | TGCGCCAGCAGCCCACCCCATAGCTCTGGGGCCAACGTCCTGACTTTC
TRBJ2-2 | - | - | 16 | TRBV2 | CASSEVGWTNTGELFF | TGTGCCAGCAGTGAAGTCGGCTGGACGAACACCGGGGAGCTGTTTTTT
TRBJ1-3 | - | once | 14 | TRBV3-1/TRBV3-2 | CASSQRGLRDTIYF | TGTGCCAGCAGCCAAAGGGGTCTGAGGGACACCATATATTTT
TRBJ2-5 | - | once | 16 | TRBV7-7 | CASSPGGGLIGETQYF | TGTGCTAGCAGCCCAGGCGGGGGCCTGATAGGCGAGACCCAGTACTTC
TRBJ1-3 | - | - | 15 | TRBV6-5 | CASSPRAQAGNTIYF | TGTGCCAGCAGCCCCCGCGCTCAGGCTGGAAACACCATATATTTT
TRBJ1-5 | - | - | 13 | TRBV19 | CAGGEGLNQPQHF | TGTGCCGGTGGAGAGGGGTTGAATCAGCCCCAGCATTTT
TRBJ1-2 | TRBD1 | - | 15 | TRBV3-1/TRBV3-2 | CASSPSGQGSYGYTF | TGTGCCAGCAGCCCAAGCGGACAGGGCAGCTATGGCTACACCTTC
TRBJ1-4 | - | - | 14 | TRBV11-2 | CASSFGSNNEKLFF | TGTGCCAGCAGCTTCGGCAGTAATAATGAAAAACTGTTTTTT
TRBJ2-5 | - | - | 17 | TRBV21-1 | CASSTGTSGATKETQYF | TGTGCCAGCAGCACCGGGACTAGCGGGGCGACCAAGGAGACCCAGTACTTC
TRBJ2-1 | - | - | 16 | TRBV4-3 | CASSHGLEISQNEQFF | TGCGCCAGCAGCCACGGGTTGGAGATAAGCCAGAATGAGCAGTTCTTC
TRBJ2-3 | - | - | 15 | TRBV11-2 | CASSPPRGATDTQYF | TGTGCCAGCAGCCCTCCCCGGGGGGCCACAGATACGCAGTATTTT
TRBJ1-5 | - | - | 17 | TRBV2 | CASRLRLSNARYQPQHF | TGTGCCAGCAGGTTGAGGCTTTCGAACGCCCGCTATCAGCCCCAGCATTTT
TRBJ1-1 | TRBD1 | once | 14 | TRBV18 | CASSPGQGHTEAFF | TGTGCCAGCTCACCTGGACAGGGGCACACTGAAGCTTTCTTT
TRBJ1-1 | TRBD1 | - | 14 | TRBV11-2 | CASSPGQANTEAFF | TGTGCCAGCAGCCCGGGACAGGCGAACACTGAAGCTTTCTTT